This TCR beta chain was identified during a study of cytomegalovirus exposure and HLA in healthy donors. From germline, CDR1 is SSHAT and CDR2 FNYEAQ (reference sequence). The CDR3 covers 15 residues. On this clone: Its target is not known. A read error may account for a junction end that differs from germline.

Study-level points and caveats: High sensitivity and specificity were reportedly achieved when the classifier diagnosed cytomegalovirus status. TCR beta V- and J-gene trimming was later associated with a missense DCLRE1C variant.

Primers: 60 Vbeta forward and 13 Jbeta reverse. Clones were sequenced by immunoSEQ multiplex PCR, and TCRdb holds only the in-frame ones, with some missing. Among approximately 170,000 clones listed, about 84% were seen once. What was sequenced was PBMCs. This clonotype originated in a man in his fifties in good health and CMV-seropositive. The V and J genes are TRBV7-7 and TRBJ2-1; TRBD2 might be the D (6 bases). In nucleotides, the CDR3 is TGTGCTAGCAGCCCCCGGGACTCAGTCTACAATGAGCAGTTCTTC. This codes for CASSPRDSVYNEQFF.